This is a list of T cell receptor beta chains from one sample in a study of OX40 agonist ivuxolimab in advanced cancers. The repertoire was sequenced with immunoSEQ multiplex PCR; TCRdb's copy has only in-frame clones and lacks some. The sample holds roughly 62,000 clones, 84% seen once. The source was CD4+ or CD8+ T cells sorted from blood, collected in a trial of the OX40 agonist ivuxolimab. These receptors were taken from an adult with an advanced solid tumor such as melanoma, head and neck, liver or kidney cancer. Both conserved end residues are trimmed from each CDR3. Each record gives: V gene, J gene, D gene, CDR3 length, CDR3 protein. D genes are given only for firm matches.

v_gene: TRBV7-3; j_gene: TRBJ2-3; d_gene: NA; len: 11; CDR3aa: ASSFGSTDTQY
v_gene: TRBV19; j_gene: TRBJ1-4; d_gene: NA; len: 12; CDR3aa: ASTLEGSDEKLF
v_gene: TRBV18; j_gene: TRBJ2-5; d_gene: TRBD2; len: 15; CDR3aa: ASSPPRASGVQETQY
v_gene: TRBV6-5; j_gene: TRBJ2-7; d_gene: NA; len: 12; CDR3aa: ASSVRDGDYEQY
v_gene: TRBV6-6; j_gene: TRBJ1-4; d_gene: NA; len: 13; CDR3aa: ASRALRGWGEKLF
v_gene: TRBV2; j_gene: TRBJ2-7; d_gene: NA; len: 11; CDR3aa: ASSVGRFYEQY
v_gene: TRBV4-2; j_gene: TRBJ2-1; d_gene: TRBD2; len: 13; CDR3aa: ASSQVAGEGLEQF
v_gene: TRBV5-5; j_gene: TRBJ2-5; d_gene: NA; len: 12; CDR3aa: ASSLGGGKETQY
v_gene: TRBV5-1; j_gene: TRBJ2-1; d_gene: TRBD1; len: 13; CDR3aa: ASSPRQGGYNEQF
v_gene: TRBV9; j_gene: TRBJ2-1; d_gene: NA; len: 17; CDR3aa: ASSVDTSRTPISYNEQF
v_gene: TRBV6-4; j_gene: TRBJ2-1; d_gene: NA; len: 11; CDR3aa: ASSPTLLNEQF
v_gene: TRBV13; j_gene: TRBJ1-6; d_gene: TRBD1; len: 12; CDR3aa: ASSPTGSNSPLH
v_gene: TRBV5-1; j_gene: TRBJ2-2; d_gene: TRBD2; len: 17; CDR3aa: ASSYGLAWDYSNTGELF
v_gene: TRBV4-3; j_gene: TRBJ1-6; d_gene: NA; len: 16; CDR3aa: ASSQDTGGSSYNSPLH
v_gene: TRBV19; j_gene: TRBJ2-4; d_gene: NA; len: 10; CDR3aa: ASSIGGNIQY
v_gene: TRBV7-2; j_gene: TRBJ2-5; d_gene: NA; len: 14; CDR3aa: ASRGHREGILETQY
v_gene: TRBV7-2; j_gene: TRBJ2-3; d_gene: NA; len: 12; CDR3aa: ASSPPPNRRSQY
v_gene: TRBV4-1; j_gene: TRBJ1-6; d_gene: NA; len: 13; CDR3aa: ASSQVWGPRQALH
v_gene: TRBV23-1; j_gene: TRBJ2-7; d_gene: TRBD1; len: 16; CDR3aa: ASSQSVERDRGSYEQY
v_gene: TRBV5-5; j_gene: TRBJ1-4; d_gene: NA; len: 12; CDR3aa: ASSADGRNEKLF
v_gene: TRBV14; j_gene: TRBJ2-5; d_gene: NA; len: 11; CDR3aa: ASRRKGEETQY
v_gene: TRBV2; j_gene: TRBJ1-2; d_gene: NA; len: 16; CDR3aa: ASNPPGTAIGPYTGYT
v_gene: TRBV27; j_gene: TRBJ2-1; d_gene: NA; len: 13; CDR3aa: ASRVYSGSYNEQF
v_gene: TRBV18; j_gene: TRBJ1-4; d_gene: TRBD1; len: 13; CDR3aa: ASSLLGQGGEKLF
v_gene: TRBV5-1; j_gene: TRBJ2-1; d_gene: NA; len: 13; CDR3aa: ASSLAGASYNEQF
v_gene: TRBV25-1; j_gene: TRBJ1-2; d_gene: NA; len: 13; CDR3aa: ASRAPGLANYGYT
v_gene: TRBV19; j_gene: TRBJ1-5; d_gene: NA; len: 10; CDR3aa: ASSSTRPPQH